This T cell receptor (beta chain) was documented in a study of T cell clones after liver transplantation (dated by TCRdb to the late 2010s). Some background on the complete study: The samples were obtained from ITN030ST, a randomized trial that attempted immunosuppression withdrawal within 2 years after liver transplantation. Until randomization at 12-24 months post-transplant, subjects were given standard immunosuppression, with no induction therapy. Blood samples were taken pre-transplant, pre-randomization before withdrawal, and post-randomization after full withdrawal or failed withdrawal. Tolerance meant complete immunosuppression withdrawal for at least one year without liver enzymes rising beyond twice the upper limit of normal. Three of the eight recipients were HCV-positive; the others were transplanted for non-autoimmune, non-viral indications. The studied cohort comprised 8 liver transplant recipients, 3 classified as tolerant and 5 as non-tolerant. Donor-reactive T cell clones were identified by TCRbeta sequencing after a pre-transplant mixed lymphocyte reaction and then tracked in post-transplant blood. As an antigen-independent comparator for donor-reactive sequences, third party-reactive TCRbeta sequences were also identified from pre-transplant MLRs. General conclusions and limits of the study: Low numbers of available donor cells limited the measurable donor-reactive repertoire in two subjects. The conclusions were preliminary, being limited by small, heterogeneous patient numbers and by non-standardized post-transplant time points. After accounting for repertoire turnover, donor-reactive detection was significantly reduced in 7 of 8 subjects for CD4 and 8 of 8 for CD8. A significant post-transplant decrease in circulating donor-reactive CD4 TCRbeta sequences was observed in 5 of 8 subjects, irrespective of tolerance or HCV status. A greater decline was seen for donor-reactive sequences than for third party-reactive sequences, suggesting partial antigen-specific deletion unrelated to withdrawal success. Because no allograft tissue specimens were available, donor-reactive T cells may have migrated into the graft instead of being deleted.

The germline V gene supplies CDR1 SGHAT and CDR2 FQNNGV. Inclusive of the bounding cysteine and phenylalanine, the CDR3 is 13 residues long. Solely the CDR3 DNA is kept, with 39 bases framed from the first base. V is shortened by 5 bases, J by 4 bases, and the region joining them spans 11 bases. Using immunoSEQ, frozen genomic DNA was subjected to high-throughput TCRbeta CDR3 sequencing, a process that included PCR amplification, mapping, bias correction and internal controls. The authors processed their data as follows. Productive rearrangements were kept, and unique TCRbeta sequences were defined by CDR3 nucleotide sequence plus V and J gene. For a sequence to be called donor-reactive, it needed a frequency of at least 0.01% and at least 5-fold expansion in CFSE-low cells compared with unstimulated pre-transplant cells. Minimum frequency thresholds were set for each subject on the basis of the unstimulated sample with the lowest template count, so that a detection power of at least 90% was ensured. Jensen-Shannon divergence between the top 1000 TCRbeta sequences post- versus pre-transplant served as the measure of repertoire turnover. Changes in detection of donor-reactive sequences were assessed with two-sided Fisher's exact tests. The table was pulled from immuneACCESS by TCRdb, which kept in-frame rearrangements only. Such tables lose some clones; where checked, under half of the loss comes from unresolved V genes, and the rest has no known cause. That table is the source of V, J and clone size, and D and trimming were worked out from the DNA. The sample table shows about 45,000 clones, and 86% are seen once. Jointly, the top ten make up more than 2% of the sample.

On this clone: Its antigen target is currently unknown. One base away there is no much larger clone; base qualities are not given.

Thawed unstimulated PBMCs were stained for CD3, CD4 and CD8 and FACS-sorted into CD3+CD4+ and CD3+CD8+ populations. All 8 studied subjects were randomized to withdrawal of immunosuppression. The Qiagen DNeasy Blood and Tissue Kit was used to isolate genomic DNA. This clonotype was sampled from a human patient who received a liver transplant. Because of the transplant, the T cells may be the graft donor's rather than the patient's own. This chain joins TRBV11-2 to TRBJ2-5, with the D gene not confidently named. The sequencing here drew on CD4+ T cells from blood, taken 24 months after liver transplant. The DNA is TGTGCCAGCAGCCCGACCCCAGGAGAGACCCAGTACTTC. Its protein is CASSPTPGETQYF.